This T cell receptor (beta chain) was identified in a study of blood T cells in healthy people across ages. Study information: Per two T cells, template switching captured roughly one barcoded beta molecule. Points from the study as a whole: Unsorted PBMCs ruled out conclusive naive versus antigen-experienced comparison. As age increased, TCR beta diversity per million T cells fell in a roughly linear fashion.

CDR3 length: 14 amino acids. In regard to this clonotype: The target antigen is unknown.

Isolated PBMCs totaled at least 6 million in each sample. Combining a sample-barcoded 5' primer with a J-beta primer mix, a second PCR ran for roughly 6 to 12 cycles. TCRdb reprocessed the 5' RACE reads via MiXCR and lists one record per CDR3 protein. The sample consists of about 1.6 million distinct CDR3 sequences, roughly 32% of them appearing once. The sample consisted of blood. The receptor comes from a woman in her twenties or thirties in good health. V is TRBV21-1 and J is TRBJ2-7; the D call TRBD1 from the table was never checked on the DNA. TRBV21-1 is a documented pseudogene. CDR3 in amino acids: CASSKRGGNYEQYF. Written as DNA, the CDR3 is TGTGCCAGCAGCAAAAGGGGGGGGAACTACGAGCAGTACTTC.